These 21 T cell receptor beta chains were sequenced from one sample in a study of early T cells in non-severe SARS-CoV-2 infection (dated by TCRdb to the early 2020s). Library method: 5' RACE. This sample was sequenced with a NextSeq 500. TCRdb ran its own pipeline on the public reads, namely fastp trimming at Q25 and MiXCR clone calling, and kept in-frame beta chains. Every entry covers one CDR3 protein and lists the most common genes and DNA from its rows. This sample is represented by 50,000 or so distinct CDR3 sequences; about 13% of them were singletons. Clones ranked in the top ten supply roughly 10% of the sample. The sequenced material came from whole blood. The receptor set was obtained from an adult who was a healthcare worker with PCR-confirmed SARS-CoV-2 infection or an uninfected control (not recorded which).

This clonotype was seen more than once but under ten times. The chain recombines TRBV20-1 with TRBJ1-3; D gene ambiguous. The CDR3 totals 16 residues. Germline V lookup: CDR1 DFQATT, CDR2 SNEGSKA (reference sequence). V was clipped by 3 bases and J by 0 bases, with 15 bases between them. The CDR3 region is CSARFAGPSSGNTIYF. The CDR3, as DNA: TGCAGTGCTAGGTTCGCTGGACCGAGCTCTGGAAACACCATATATTTT.

V and J are TRBV9 and TRBJ2-7, with D possibly matching TRBD2 (5 bases). Germline CDR1 and CDR2: SGDLS and YYNGEE. The CDR3 contains 16 residues. V lost 4 bases, J lost 7 bases, and 24 bases lay in between. The CDR3 loop reads CASSPQPTGEGREQYF. The CDR3 DNA reads TGTGCCAGCAGCCCACAACCCACCGGGGAAGGGCGAGAGCAGTACTTC. The whole variable domain, filled in from reference TRBV9 and TRBJ2-7, reads DSGVTQTPKHLITATGQRVTLRCSPRSGDLSVYWYQQSLDQGLQFLIQYYNGEERAKGNILERFSAQQFPDLHSELNLSSLELGDSALYFCASSPQPTGEGREQYFGPGTRLTVT.

This clonotype has ten or more counts. The rearrangement joins TRBV6-6 to TRBJ1-3; D not resolved. Germline lookup yields CDR1 MNHNY and CDR2 SVGAGI (reference sequence). Trimming left V 2 bases short and J 0 bases short, with 8 bases between. This CDR3 contains 15 residues. The CDR3 protein is CASSYQLSSGNTIYF. CDR3 in DNA: TGTGCCAGCAGTTACCAGCTTAGCTCTGGAAACACCATATATTTT.

This clonotype was observed at least ten times. The chain recombines TRBV29-1 with TRBJ1-1, with D unresolved. The germline CDR1 and CDR2 sequences are SQVTM and ANQGSEA. The CDR3 has 12 amino acids. The V gene lost 0 bases and the J gene lost 4 bases, with 6 bases spanning the gap. As DNA, the CDR3 is TGCAGCGTTGAAGATCACCCCACTGAAGCTTTCTTT. As protein: CSVEDHPTEAFF.

This clonotype has ten or more counts. The V gene is TRBV7-9, the J gene TRBJ1-2; unclear D gene. The germline CDR1 and CDR2 sequences are SEHNR and FQNEAQ (reference sequence). The CDR3 has 14 amino acids. The germline V and J ends were trimmed by 4 bases and 1 base, with 10 bases remaining between them. The CDR3 DNA reads as TGTGCCAGCAGCTCGGGGAATGTTAACTATGGCTACACCTTC. This gives the protein CASSSGNVNYGYTF.

This clonotype has a count of ten or more. V is TRBV30 and J is TRBJ1-6; 8 nucleotides match TRBD1. V was clipped by 2 bases and J by 9 bases; unmatched bases: 9. Germline V gives CDR1 GTSNPN, CDR2 SVGIG (reference sequence). This CDR3 contains 15 residues. As DNA, the CDR3 is TGTGCCTGGAGTCCCGGACAGGGACCAATTTCACCCCTCCACTTT. Encoded protein: CAWSPGQGPISPLHF.

This clonotype was counted a few times. The gene calls are TRBV29-1 and TRBJ2-3, with a possible D match to TRBD2 (7 bases). Germline CDR1 reads SQVTM; CDR2 reads ANQGSEA. The CDR3 spans 13 residues. Trimming took 7 bases from V and 1 from J, leaving 12 bases between them. The CDR3 DNA is TGCAGCGGAAGGGGGGGTGGCACAGATACGCAGTATTTT. Amino acid sequence: CSGRGGGTDTQYF.

This clonotype was seen repeatedly, ten times or more. The CDR3 here is CASSEALERGRPYEQYF. CDR3 bases: TGTGCCAGCAGTGAAGCGTTAGAAAGGGGGCGCCCCTACGAGCAGTACTTC. The genes are TRBV6-1 and TRBJ2-7; 7 bases agree with TRBD1. V lost 0 bases, J lost 2 bases, and 10 bases stayed unmatched. Germline CDR1 and CDR2: MNHNS and SASEGT. The CDR3 runs to 17 residues.

The rearrangement links TRBV20-1 to TRBJ1-5, with a tentative D call TRBD1 (5 bases). The V gene lost 7 bases and the J gene lost 1 base, with 8 bases spanning the gap. Germline CDR1 reads DFQATT; CDR2 reads SNEGSKA (reference sequence). The CDR3 loop spans 12 amino acids. This chain's CDR3 is CSGGVSNQPQHF. The CDR3 DNA reads as TGCAGTGGAGGGGTGAGCAATCAGCCCCAGCATTTT.

This rearrangement joins TRBV9 to TRBJ2-1; 14 bases fit TRBD2. From germline, CDR1 is SGDLS and CDR2 YYNGEE. The CDR3 is made up of 16 amino acids. Trimming took 3 bases from V and 6 from J; bases not matched to a gene: 5. For the CDR3, the DNA is TGTGCCAGCAGCGCAACGGGACTAGCGGGAGTCAATGAGCAGTTCTTC. Its protein product is CASSATGLAGVNEQFF.

The rearrangement uses TRBV12-3 or TRBV12-4 and TRBJ2-1; 10 bases align to TRBD2. The V segment lost 2 bases and the J segment 2 bases; nucleotides outside the gene matches: 0. The CDR3 covers 15 residues. The DNA of the CDR3 is TGTGCCAGCAGTTTACTAGCGGGAGCCTACAATGAGCAGTTCTTC. Protein product: CASSLLAGAYNEQFF.

This clonotype was observed many times. This chain joins TRBV12-3 or TRBV12-4 and TRBJ2-6; D unclear. The CDR3 has 15 amino acids. V lost 3 bases to trimming and J lost 5 bases, with 11 bases between them. CDR3 in amino acids: CASSFGHPRANVLTF. For the CDR3, the DNA is TGTGCCAGCAGTTTCGGGCATCCCAGGGCCAACGTCCTGACTTTC.

This clonotype was counted at least ten times. CDR3 coding DNA: TGTGCCGCCCGGCGGGACTCAGGGAACTATGGCTACACCTTC. Amino acid sequence: CAARRDSGNYGYTF. The genes are TRBV6-1 and TRBJ1-2; maybe TRBD1 (5 bases). Per germline, CDR1 MNHNS and CDR2 SASEGT. The CDR3 has 14 amino acids. The V end lost 11 bases, the J end lost 2 bases, and 18 bases lay between the germline ends.

In this sample, this clonotype turned up a few times. The genes are TRBV3-1 and TRBJ1-3; D is perhaps TRBD1 (5 bases). The CDR3 sequence is 16 residues long. Germline V gene data show CDR1 as LGHDT and CDR2 as YNNKEL (reference sequence). With 4 bases removed from V and 2 bases from J, the gap between germline ends came to 15 bases. The CDR3 sequence is CASSPALMGPGNTIYF. The CDR3 DNA sequence: TGTGCCAGCAGCCCAGCTTTGATGGGGCCTGGAAACACCATATATTTT.

The sample holds a few counts of this clonotype. The genes are TRBV18 and TRBJ1-2; 8 positions match TRBD1. CDR1 and CDR2 from the germline V gene are KGHSH and LQKENI. J was trimmed by 0 bases and V by 3 bases; bases with no gene match: 3. The CDR3 runs to 15 residues. In DNA form, the CDR3 reads TGTGCCAGCTCACCGACGGACAGGGCTAACTATGGCTACACCTTC. It encodes CASSPTDRANYGYTF.

The chain links TRBV7-2 to TRBJ2-1; possibly TRBD2 for D (6 bases). The CDR3 runs 17 residues. From germline, CDR1 is SGHTA and CDR2 FQGNSA. The germline V and J ends were trimmed by 1 base and 5 bases, with 18 bases remaining between them. The CDR3 here is CASSLDPVGRRNNEQFF. The DNA for the CDR3 is TGTGCCAGCAGCTTAGACCCCGTCGGGAGAAGGAACAATGAGCAGTTCTTC.

The sample holds a few counts of this clonotype. The V call is TRBV28, the J call TRBJ1-6; 7 bases are a match to TRBD1. Germline lookup yields CDR1 MDHEN and CDR2 SYDVKM. J was trimmed by 6 bases and V by 6 bases; bases with no gene match: 2. CDR3 length equals 13 residues. CDR3 amino acids: CASRRQGNSPLHF. Here the CDR3 DNA reads TGTGCCAGCAGGAGACAGGGTAATTCACCCCTCCACTTT.

The gene calls are TRBV7-8 and TRBJ1-5, with D tentatively TRBD1 (6 bases). The V gene lost 5 bases and the J gene lost 5 bases, with 16 bases spanning the gap. This CDR3 has 15 amino acids. Germline V gene sequence: CDR1 SGHVS, CDR2 FQNEAQ. CDR3 sequence reads: CASSPGQSSYQPQHF. The CDR3 nucleotides read TGTGCCAGCAGCCCCGGACAGTCGTCTTATCAGCCCCAGCATTTT.

The chain couples TRBV6-5 to TRBJ1-1; 11 bases are a match to TRBD1. Germline V lookup: CDR1 MNHEY, CDR2 SVGAGI. With 6 bases clipped from V and 10 bases from J, the junction kept 7 bases outside the gene matches. CDR3 length: 13 amino acids. CDR3 sequence: CASSTGTGGRAFF. The CDR3 nucleotides read TGTGCCAGCAGCACCGGGACAGGGGGGCGAGCTTTCTTT.

V gene TRBV6-5 combines with J gene TRBJ2-3; D remains unclear. CDR1 and CDR2 (germline): MNHEY, SVGAGI. CDR3 length: 12 amino acids. V gave up 6 bases and J gave up 0 bases, with 4 bases separating them. CDR3 region: CASSDSTDTQYF. DNA for the CDR3: TGTGCCAGCAGCGATAGCACAGATACGCAGTATTTT.

This rearrangement joins TRBV29-1 to TRBJ2-1; D unclear. This CDR3 spans 13 amino acids. The germline V gene has CDR1 SQVTM and CDR2 ANQGSEA. Trimming took off 3 bases at V and 10 bases at J, with 16 bases between the two ends. This chain's CDR3 is CSVEVDRRLEQFF. CDR3 sequence (DNA): TGCAGCGTTGAGGTAGATCGCAGGTTAGAGCAGTTCTTC.